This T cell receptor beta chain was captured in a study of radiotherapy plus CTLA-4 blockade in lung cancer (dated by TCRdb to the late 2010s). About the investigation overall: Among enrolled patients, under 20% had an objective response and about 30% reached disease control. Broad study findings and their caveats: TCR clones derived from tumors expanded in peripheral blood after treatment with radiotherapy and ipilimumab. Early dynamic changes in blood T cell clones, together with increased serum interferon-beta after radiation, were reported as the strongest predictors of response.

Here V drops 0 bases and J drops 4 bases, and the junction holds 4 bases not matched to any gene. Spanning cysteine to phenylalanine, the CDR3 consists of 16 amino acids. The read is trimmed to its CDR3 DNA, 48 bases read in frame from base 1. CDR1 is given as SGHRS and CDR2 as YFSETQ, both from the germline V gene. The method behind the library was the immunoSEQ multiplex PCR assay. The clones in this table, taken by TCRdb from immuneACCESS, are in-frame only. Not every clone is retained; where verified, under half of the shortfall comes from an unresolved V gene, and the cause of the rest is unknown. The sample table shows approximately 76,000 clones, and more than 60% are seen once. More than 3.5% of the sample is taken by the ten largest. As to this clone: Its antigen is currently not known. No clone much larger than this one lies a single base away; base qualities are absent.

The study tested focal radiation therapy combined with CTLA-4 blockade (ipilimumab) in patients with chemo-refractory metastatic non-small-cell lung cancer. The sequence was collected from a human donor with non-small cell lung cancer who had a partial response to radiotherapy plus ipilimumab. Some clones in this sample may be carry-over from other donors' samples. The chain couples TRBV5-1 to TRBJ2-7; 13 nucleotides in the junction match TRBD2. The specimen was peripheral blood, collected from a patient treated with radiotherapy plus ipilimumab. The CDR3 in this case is CASSLDSTSGGYEQYF. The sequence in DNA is TGCGCCAGCAGCTTGGACTCGACTAGCGGGGGGTACGAGCAGTACTTC.